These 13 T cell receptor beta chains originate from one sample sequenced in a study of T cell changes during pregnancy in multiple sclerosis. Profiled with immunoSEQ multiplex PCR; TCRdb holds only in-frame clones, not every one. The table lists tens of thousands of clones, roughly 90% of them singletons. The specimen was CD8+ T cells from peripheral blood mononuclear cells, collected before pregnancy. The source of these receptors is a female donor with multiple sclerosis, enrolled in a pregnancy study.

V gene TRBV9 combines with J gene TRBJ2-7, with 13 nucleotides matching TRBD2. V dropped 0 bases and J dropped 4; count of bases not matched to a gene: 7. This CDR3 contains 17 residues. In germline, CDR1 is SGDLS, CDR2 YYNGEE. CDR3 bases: TGTGCCAGCAGCGTAGAAGTCGGGACTAGCGGGATGTACGAGCAGTACTTC. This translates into CASSVEVGTSGMYEQYF.

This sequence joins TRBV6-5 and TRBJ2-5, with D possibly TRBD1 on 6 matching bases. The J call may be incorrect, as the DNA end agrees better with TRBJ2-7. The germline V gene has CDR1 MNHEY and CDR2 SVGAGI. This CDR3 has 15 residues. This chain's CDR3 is CASSSPRRGFYEQYF. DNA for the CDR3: TGTGCCAGCAGCAGCCCTCGCAGGGGCTTCTACGAGCAGTACTTC.

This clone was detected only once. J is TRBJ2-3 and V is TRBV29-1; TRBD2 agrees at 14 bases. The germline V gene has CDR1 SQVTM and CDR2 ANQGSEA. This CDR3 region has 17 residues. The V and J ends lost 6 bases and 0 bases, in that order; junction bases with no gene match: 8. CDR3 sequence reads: CSVAGLAGGSSTDTQYF. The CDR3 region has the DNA TGCAGCGTCGCTGGACTAGCGGGAGGATCTAGCACAGATACGCAGTATTTT.

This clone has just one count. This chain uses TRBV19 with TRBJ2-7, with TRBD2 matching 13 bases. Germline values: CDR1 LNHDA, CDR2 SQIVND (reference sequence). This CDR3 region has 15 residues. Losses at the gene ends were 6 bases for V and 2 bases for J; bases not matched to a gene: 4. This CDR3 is CASSLTSGGPYEQYF. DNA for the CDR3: TGTGCCAGTAGCCTGACTAGCGGGGGGCCCTACGAGCAGTACTTC.

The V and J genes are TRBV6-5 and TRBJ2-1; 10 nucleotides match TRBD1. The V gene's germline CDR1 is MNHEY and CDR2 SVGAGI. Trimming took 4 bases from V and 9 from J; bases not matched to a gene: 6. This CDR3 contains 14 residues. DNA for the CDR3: TGTGCCAGCAGTTCCGAGACAGGGGGCTTTGAGCAGTTCTTC. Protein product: CASSSETGGFEQFF.

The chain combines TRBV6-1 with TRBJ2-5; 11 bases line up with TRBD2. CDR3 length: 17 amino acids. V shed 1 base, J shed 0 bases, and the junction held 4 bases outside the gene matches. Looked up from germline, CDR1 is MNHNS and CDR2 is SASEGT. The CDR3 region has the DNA TGTGCCAGCAGTGAAGAGCTAGCGGGGGGTGACCAAGAGACCCAGTACTTC. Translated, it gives CASSEELAGGDQETQYF.

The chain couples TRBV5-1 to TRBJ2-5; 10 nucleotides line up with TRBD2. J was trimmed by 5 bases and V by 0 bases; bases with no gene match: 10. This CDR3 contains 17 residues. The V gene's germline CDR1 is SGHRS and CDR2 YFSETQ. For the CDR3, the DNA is TGCGCCAGCAGCTTGGTAGTACTAGCGGGGCTAGGGGAGACCCAGTACTTC. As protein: CASSLVVLAGLGETQYF.

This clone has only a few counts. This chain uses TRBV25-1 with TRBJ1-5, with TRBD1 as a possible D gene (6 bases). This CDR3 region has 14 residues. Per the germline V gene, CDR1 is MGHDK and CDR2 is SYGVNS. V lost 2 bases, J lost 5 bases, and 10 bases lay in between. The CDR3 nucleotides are TGTGCCAGCAGTGAAAGGGGGATATATCAGCCCCAGCATTTT. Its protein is CASSERGIYQPQHF.

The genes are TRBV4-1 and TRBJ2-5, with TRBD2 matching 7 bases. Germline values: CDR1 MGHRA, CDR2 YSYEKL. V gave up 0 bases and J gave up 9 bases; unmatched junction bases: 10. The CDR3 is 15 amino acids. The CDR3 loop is CASSQDLSGSGAQYF. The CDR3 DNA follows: TGCGCCAGCAGCCAAGATCTTTCCGGGAGCGGGGCCCAGTACTTC.

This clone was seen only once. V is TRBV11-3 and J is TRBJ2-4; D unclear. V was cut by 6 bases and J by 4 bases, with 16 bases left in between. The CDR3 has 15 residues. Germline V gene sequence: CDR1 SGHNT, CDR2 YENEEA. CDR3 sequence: CASRTILDPKNIQYF. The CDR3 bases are TGTGCCAGCAGGACCATCCTAGACCCGAAAAACATTCAGTACTTC.

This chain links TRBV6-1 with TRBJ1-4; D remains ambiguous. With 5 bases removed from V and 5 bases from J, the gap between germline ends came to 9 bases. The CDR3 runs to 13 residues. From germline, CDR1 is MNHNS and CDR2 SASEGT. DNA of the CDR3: TGTGCCAGCAGTACAGCAATCAATGAAAAACTGTTTTTT. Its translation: CASSTAINEKLFF.

The CDR3: CASSWGTEKTQYF. The CDR3 nucleotides read TGTGCCAGCAGCTGGGGGACAGAAAAGACCCAGTACTTC. The rearrangement uses TRBV7-9 and TRBJ2-5; TRBD1 agrees at 7 bases. This CDR3 has 13 amino acids. The V segment lost 4 bases and the J segment 6 bases; nucleotides outside the gene matches: 5. From germline, CDR1 is SEHNR and CDR2 FQNEAQ (reference sequence).

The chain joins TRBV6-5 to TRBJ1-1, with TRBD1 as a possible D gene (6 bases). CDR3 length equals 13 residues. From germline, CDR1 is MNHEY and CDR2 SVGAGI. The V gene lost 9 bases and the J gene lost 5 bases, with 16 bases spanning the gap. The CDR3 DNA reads TGTGCCAGTAAGGCAGGGGACGTAACTGAAGCTTTCTTT. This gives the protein CASKAGDVTEAFF.